Below are 9 T cell receptor beta chains sequenced from a single sample in a study of T cell responses to AZD1222 COVID-19 vaccine. Some clones are missing from TCRdb's copy, which holds only in-frame ones; the method was immunoSEQ multiplex PCR. The repertoire holds about 210,000 clones, around 94% seen once, with 1.7% in the top ten. This material consisted of peripheral blood, taken 28 days after the second dose of the MenACWY control vaccine. The receptor source for this set is an adult who received the MenACWY meningococcal vaccine as a control.

The chain has TRBV12-3 or TRBV12-4 and TRBJ1-2, with TRBD1 as a possible D gene (5 bases). The CDR3 covers 13 residues. V was clipped by 3 bases and J by 5 bases, with 10 bases between them. CDR3: CASSFDSLYGYTF. In nucleotides, the CDR3 is TGTGCCAGCAGTTTCGACAGCTTATATGGCTACACCTTC.

This chain connects TRBV28 to TRBJ2-1; D could derive from TRBD1 or TRBD2 (6 bases each). CDR1 MDHEN and CDR2 SYDVKM come from the germline V gene. V was shortened by 6 bases and J by 8 bases, with 17 bases between the two germline ends. CDR3 size: 14 residues. The CDR3 loop reads CASSTSRQGHEQFF. DNA for the CDR3: TGTGCCAGCAGCACTAGCCGGCAGGGGCATGAGCAGTTCTTC.

The CDR3 bases are TGTGCCAGTAGTTTAGGGACATCGGACACTGAAGCTTTCTTT. This sequence encodes CASSLGTSDTEAFF. V is TRBV19 and J is TRBJ1-1; D is perhaps TRBD1 (6 bases). V shed 5 bases and J shed 3 bases, with 13 bases lying between them. Germline V gene lookup returns CDR1 LNHDA and CDR2 SQIVND (reference sequence). CDR3 size: 14 residues.

The chain links TRBV30 to TRBJ2-7; perhaps TRBD1 as D (7 bases). Trimming cost V 4 bases and J 6 bases, with 22 bases left between them. CDR1 and CDR2 from the germline V gene are GTSNPN and SVGIG (reference sequence). The length of the CDR3 is 15 residues. The CDR3 coding sequence is TGTGCCTGGAATAGCGGCCAGGGGGAGGTTGGCGAGCAGTACTTC. Protein: CAWNSGQGEVGEQYF. The full variable domain, in which reference TRBV30 and TRBJ2-7 provide the parts outside the CDR3, is SQTIHQWPATLVQPVGSPLSLECTVEGTSNPNLYWYRQAAGRGLQLLFYSVGIGQISSEVPQNLSASRPQDRQFILSSKKLLLSDSGFYLCAWNSGQGEVGEQYFGPGTRLTVT.

This chain links TRBV10-2 with TRBJ2-7, with D hard to call. Germline V CDR1 and CDR2: WSHSY, SAAADI. The V end was cut by 10 bases, the J end by 2 bases, with 15 bases between. CDR3 length: 13 amino acids. CDR3 amino acids: CATLVPPAYEQYF. CDR3 coding DNA: TGCGCCACCCTAGTTCCTCCCGCCTACGAGCAGTACTTC.

Here the CDR3 DNA reads TGTGCCAGCAGTTTCACGGACAGGGGGAATGGCTACACCTTC. It translates to CASSFTDRGNGYTF. The rearrangement joins TRBV28 to TRBJ1-2, with TRBD1 matching over 10 bases. Germline CDR1 reads MDHEN; CDR2 reads SYDVKM. V was clipped by 3 bases and J by 6 bases; unmatched bases: 4. CDR3 size: 14 residues.

The chain is built from TRBV14 and TRBJ2-7, with TRBD2 identical over 13 bases. The CDR3 covers 14 residues. Germline V gene sequence: CDR1 SGHDN, CDR2 FVKESK. Trimming removed 2 bases from V and 6 bases from J; junction bases left unmatched: 1. Here the CDR3 reads CASSQWTSGSEQYF. Written as DNA, the CDR3 is TGTGCCAGCAGCCAATGGACTAGCGGGAGCGAGCAGTACTTC.

The V and J genes are TRBV3-1 (or the pseudogene TRBV3-2) and TRBJ2-1; 8 bases fit TRBD2. This CDR3 contains 15 residues. Trimming removed 1 base from V and 13 bases from J; junction bases left unmatched: 12. CDR1 LGHDT and CDR2 YNNKEL come from the germline V gene (reference sequence). This CDR3 reads CASSQGFNRGGEQFF. DNA of the CDR3: TGTGCCAGCAGCCAAGGGTTCAACCGGGGGGGTGAACAGTTCTTC.

This sequence joins TRBV9 and TRBJ2-2; TRBD2 is a possible D gene (6 bases). CDR1 and CDR2 from the germline V gene are SGDLS and YYNGEE. The CDR3 consists of 16 residues. Trimming removed 0 bases from V and 4 bases from J, with 13 bases in between. The CDR3: CASSVDDGRGTGELFF. CDR3 DNA sequence: TGTGCCAGCAGCGTAGATGACGGGAGAGGCACCGGGGAGCTGTTTTTT.